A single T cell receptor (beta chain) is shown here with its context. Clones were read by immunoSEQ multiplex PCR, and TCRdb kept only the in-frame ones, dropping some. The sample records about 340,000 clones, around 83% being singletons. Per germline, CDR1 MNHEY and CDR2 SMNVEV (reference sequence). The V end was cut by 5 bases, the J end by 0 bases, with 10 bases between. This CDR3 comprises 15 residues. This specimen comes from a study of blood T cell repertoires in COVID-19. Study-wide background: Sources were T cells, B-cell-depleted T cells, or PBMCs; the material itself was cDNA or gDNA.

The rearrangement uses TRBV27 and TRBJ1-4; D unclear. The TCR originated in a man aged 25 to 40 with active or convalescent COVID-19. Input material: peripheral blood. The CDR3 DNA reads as TGTGCCAGCAGTATGCGATACGCAACTAATGAAAAACTGTTTTTT. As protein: CASSMRYATNEKLFF.